This T cell receptor (beta chain) was sequenced in a study of T cell responses to AZD1222 COVID-19 vaccine. This CDR3 contains 12 residues. V dropped 5 bases and J dropped 2 bases, with 3 bases sitting between them. The germline gives CDR1 SGHNT, CDR2 YENEEA. The assay was immunoSEQ multiplex PCR, and TCRdb's table has in-frame clones only and misses some. This sample has approximately 170,000 clones, with approximately 90% found just once. This specimen was peripheral blood, taken on day 0 of AZD1222 vaccination. The V and J genes are TRBV11-3 and TRBJ2-2; no reliable D call. This clonotype was sampled from an adult in good health. CDR3 sequence (DNA): TGTGCCAGCAGCATTAACACCGGGGAGCTGTTTTTT. Protein product: CASSINTGELFF. Filled out from reference TRBV11-3 and TRBJ2-2, the complete variable domain reads EAGVVQSPRYKIIEKKQPVAFWCNPISGHNTLYWYLQNLGQGPELLIRYENEEAVDDSQLPKDRFSAERLKGVDSTLKIQPAELGDSAVYLCASSINTGELFFGEGSRLTVL.